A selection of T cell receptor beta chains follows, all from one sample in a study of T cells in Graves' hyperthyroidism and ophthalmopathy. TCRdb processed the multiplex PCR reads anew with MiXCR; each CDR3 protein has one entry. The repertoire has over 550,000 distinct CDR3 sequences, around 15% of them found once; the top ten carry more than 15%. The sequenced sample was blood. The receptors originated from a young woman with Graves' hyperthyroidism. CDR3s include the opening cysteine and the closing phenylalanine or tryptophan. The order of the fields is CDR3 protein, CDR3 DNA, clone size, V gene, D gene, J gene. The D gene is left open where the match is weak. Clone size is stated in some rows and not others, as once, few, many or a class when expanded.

cdr3_aa: CASATSGSFDEQFF
cdr3_nt: TGTGCCAGCGCGACTAGCGGGAGTTTCGATGAGCAGTTCTTC
clone_size: many
v_call: TRBV7-2
d_call: TRBD2
j_call: TRBJ2-1

cdr3_aa: CASSMQGRKNQPQHF
cdr3_nt: TGTGCCAGTAGTATGCAGGGAAGGAAGAATCAGCCCCAGCATTTT
clone_size: few
v_call: TRBV19
d_call: .
j_call: TRBJ1-5

cdr3_aa: CASSLGLVVAYEQYF
cdr3_nt: TGTGCCAGCAGCTTAGGGCTAGTCGTTGCCTACGAGCAGTACTTC
clone_size: few
v_call: TRBV13
d_call: .
j_call: TRBJ2-7

cdr3_aa: CSAREPGTSGSNIQYF
cdr3_nt: TGCAGTGCTAGAGAACCCGGGACTAGCGGGAGTAACATTCAGTACTTC
clone_size: many
v_call: TRBV20-1
d_call: TRBD2
j_call: TRBJ2-4

cdr3_aa: CASSLSGSHSPLHF
cdr3_nt: TGCGCCAGCAGCTTGAGTGGTAGCCATTCACCCCTCCACTTT
clone_size: many
v_call: TRBV5-1
d_call: .
j_call: TRBJ1-6

cdr3_aa: CASSLWGQGASYNEQFF
cdr3_nt: TGTGCCAGCAGTTTATGGGGACAGGGGGCGTCCTACAATGAGCAGTTCTTC
clone_size: many
v_call: TRBV28
d_call: TRBD1
j_call: TRBJ2-1

cdr3_aa: CATSDLVRGSTDTQYF
cdr3_nt: TGTGCCACCAGTGATTTGGTGCGGGGAAGCACAGATACGCAGTATTTT
clone_size: few
v_call: TRBV24-1
d_call: .
j_call: TRBJ2-3

cdr3_aa: CASSSLPGSYNSPLHF
cdr3_nt: TGTGCCAGCAGCTCCTTACCGGGCTCCTATAATTCACCCCTCCACTTT
clone_size: .
v_call: TRBV11-3
d_call: .
j_call: TRBJ1-6

cdr3_aa: CASSLATGGRGRYF
cdr3_nt: TGTGCCAGCAGCTTAGCTACGGGGGGACGGGGTCGGTACTTC
clone_size: many
v_call: TRBV7-2
d_call: TRBD2
j_call: TRBJ2-7

cdr3_aa: CASSRLRTGNTYEQYF
cdr3_nt: TGTGCCAGCAGTCGTCTTCGTACGGGTAACACCTACGAGCAGTACTTC
clone_size: many
v_call: TRBV27
d_call: .
j_call: TRBJ2-7

cdr3_aa: CASSLDGGRRSSYEQYF
cdr3_nt: TGTGCCAGCAGCTTAGATGGCGGGCGGAGGAGCTCCTACGAGCAGTACTTC
clone_size: many
v_call: TRBV11-2
d_call: .
j_call: TRBJ2-7

cdr3_aa: CSATRGGSSYEQYF
cdr3_nt: TGCAGTGCGACCAGGGGGGGGAGCTCCTACGAGCAGTACTTC
clone_size: many
v_call: TRBV20-1
d_call: .
j_call: TRBJ2-7

cdr3_aa: CATSPRRSGQEVTDTQYF
cdr3_nt: TGTGCCACCAGCCCCCGAAGATCGGGACAGGAAGTCACAGATACGCAGTATTTT
clone_size: .
v_call: TRBV15
d_call: TRBD1
j_call: TRBJ2-3

cdr3_aa: CSVEDPDRVSYNEQFF
cdr3_nt: TGCAGCGTTGAAGATCCGGACCGCGTCTCCTACAATGAGCAGTTCTTC
clone_size: .
v_call: TRBV29-1
d_call: .
j_call: TRBJ2-1

cdr3_aa: CASSFKGTSFEQFF
cdr3_nt: TGCGCCAGCAGCTTCAAGGGGACTAGCTTTGAGCAGTTCTTC
clone_size: many
v_call: TRBV5-1
d_call: TRBD2
j_call: TRBJ2-1

cdr3_aa: CASSLAQGAGELFF
cdr3_nt: TGCGCCAGCAGCTTGGCTCAGGGGGCCGGGGAGCTGTTTTTT
clone_size: .
v_call: TRBV5-1
d_call: TRBD1
j_call: TRBJ2-2

cdr3_aa: CSAIGGETQYF
cdr3_nt: TGCAGTGCTATTGGCGGGGAGACCCAGTACTTC
clone_size: few
v_call: TRBV20-1
d_call: .
j_call: TRBJ2-5

cdr3_aa: CSAPPGLAPGDTQYF
cdr3_nt: TGCAGTGCCCCACCGGGACTAGCGCCCGGAGATACGCAGTATTTT
clone_size: many
v_call: TRBV20-1
d_call: TRBD2
j_call: TRBJ2-3

cdr3_aa: CASSRTAGESEQYF
cdr3_nt: TGTGCCAGCAGTCGAACCGCCGGGGAATCCGAGCAGTACTTC
clone_size: many
v_call: TRBV27
d_call: .
j_call: TRBJ2-7

cdr3_aa: CASSPSGGPLSYEQYF
cdr3_nt: TGTGCCAGCAGTCCCTCCGGGGGGCCGCTCTCTTACGAGCAGTACTTC
clone_size: .
v_call: TRBV27
d_call: .
j_call: TRBJ2-7

cdr3_aa: CSAREASEGNEQFF
cdr3_nt: TGCAGTGCTAGAGAGGCTAGCGAGGGCAATGAGCAGTTCTTC
clone_size: many
v_call: TRBV20-1
d_call: .
j_call: TRBJ2-1

cdr3_aa: CASSFGQGVDTQYF
cdr3_nt: TGTGCTAGCAGCTTTGGGCAGGGAGTAGATACGCAGTATTTT
clone_size: many
v_call: TRBV7-7
d_call: .
j_call: TRBJ2-3

cdr3_aa: CASSRGPKWTGGDTGTEAFF
cdr3_nt: TGTGCCAGCAGCCGAGGGCCCAAATGGACAGGGGGCGATACGGGCACTGAAGCTTTCTTT
clone_size: many
v_call: TRBV7-2
d_call: TRBD1
j_call: TRBJ1-1

cdr3_aa: CASGFSGNTIYF
cdr3_nt: TGTGCCAGCGGTTTTAGTGGAAACACCATATATTTT
clone_size: few
v_call: TRBV11-3
d_call: .
j_call: TRBJ1-3

cdr3_aa: CASTRDNSYEQYF
cdr3_nt: TGCGCCAGCACGAGGGACAATTCCTACGAGCAGTACTTC
clone_size: once
v_call: TRBV5-1
d_call: .
j_call: TRBJ2-7

cdr3_aa: CASSHDRNLNTEAFF
cdr3_nt: TGCGCCAGCAGCCATGACAGGAATTTGAACACTGAAGCTTTCTTT
clone_size: .
v_call: TRBV4-1
d_call: .
j_call: TRBJ1-1

cdr3_aa: CSVVHRQGRGNEQFF
cdr3_nt: TGCAGTGTCGTGCATAGACAGGGACGGGGCAATGAGCAGTTCTTC
clone_size: .
v_call: TRBV20-1
d_call: TRBD1
j_call: TRBJ2-1

cdr3_aa: CSARTTGIAKNIQYF
cdr3_nt: TGCAGTGCCAGGACTACAGGCATAGCCAAAAACATTCAGTACTTC
clone_size: .
v_call: TRBV20-1
d_call: .
j_call: TRBJ2-4

cdr3_aa: CASSDSLASSYNEQFF
cdr3_nt: TGTGCCAGCAGTGACTCGTTAGCGAGCTCCTACAATGAGCAGTTCTTC
clone_size: .
v_call: TRBV6-4
d_call: .
j_call: TRBJ2-1

cdr3_aa: CSVHRVVEEKLFF
cdr3_nt: TGCAGCGTCCACAGGGTAGTAGAGGAAAAACTGTTTTTT
clone_size: few
v_call: TRBV29-1
d_call: .
j_call: TRBJ1-4

cdr3_aa: CASSSFGLIQDYGYTF
cdr3_nt: TGTGCCAGCAGTTCATTCGGACTCATTCAGGACTATGGCTACACCTTC
clone_size: few
v_call: TRBV5-5
d_call: .
j_call: TRBJ1-2

cdr3_aa: CASRTRAGGMTDTQYF
cdr3_nt: TGTGCCAGCAGAACCAGAGCGGGGGGGATGACAGATACGCAGTATTTT
clone_size: many
v_call: TRBV27
d_call: TRBD2
j_call: TRBJ2-3

cdr3_aa: CASSYLPLVNTEAFF
cdr3_nt: TGTGCCAGCAGTTACCTCCCGTTAGTGAACACTGAAGCTTTCTTT
clone_size: .
v_call: TRBV6-5
d_call: .
j_call: TRBJ1-1

cdr3_aa: CSALATAMNTEAFF
cdr3_nt: TGCAGTGCCCTCGCCACGGCCATGAACACTGAAGCTTTCTTT
clone_size: .
v_call: TRBV20-1
d_call: .
j_call: TRBJ1-1

cdr3_aa: CSAVPRKDNTDTQYF
cdr3_nt: TGCAGTGCCGTACCTAGGAAGGACAACACAGATACGCAGTATTTT
clone_size: many
v_call: TRBV20-1
d_call: .
j_call: TRBJ2-3

cdr3_aa: CASSPPTDRGGGYTF
cdr3_nt: TGTGCCAGCTCACCGCCGACTGACAGGGGAGGTGGCTACACCTTC
clone_size: few
v_call: TRBV18
d_call: TRBD1
j_call: TRBJ1-2

cdr3_aa: CASSRPTEQETQYF
cdr3_nt: TGTGCCAGCAGCCGTCCGACGGAACAAGAGACCCAGTACTTC
clone_size: many
v_call: TRBV13
d_call: .
j_call: TRBJ2-5

cdr3_aa: CASRQYNEQFF
cdr3_nt: TGCGCCAGCAGACAGTACAATGAGCAGTTCTTC
clone_size: few
v_call: TRBV5-1
d_call: .
j_call: TRBJ2-1

cdr3_aa: CASSLEGTPGAEQYF
cdr3_nt: TGTGCCAGCAGCTTGGAAGGGACCCCTGGGGCGGAGCAGTACTTC
clone_size: .
v_call: TRBV5-5
d_call: .
j_call: TRBJ2-7

cdr3_aa: CASSFPAAVGSAEAFF
cdr3_nt: TGTGCCAGCAGTTTTCCCGCCGCGGTGGGGAGCGCTGAAGCTTTCTTT
clone_size: many
v_call: TRBV28
d_call: .
j_call: TRBJ1-1

cdr3_aa: CSVPTLPGAVSATDTQYF
cdr3_nt: TGCAGCGTCCCAACCCTTCCTGGGGCCGTAAGTGCCACAGATACGCAGTATTTT
clone_size: many
v_call: TRBV29-1
d_call: .
j_call: TRBJ2-3

cdr3_aa: CASSYSENYEQYF
cdr3_nt: TGTGCCAGCAGTTACTCCGAAAACTACGAGCAGTACTTC
clone_size: many
v_call: TRBV6-2/TRBV6-3
d_call: .
j_call: TRBJ2-7

cdr3_aa: CASSIRLKGDGGYTF
cdr3_nt: TGTGCCAGCAGCATACGATTAAAGGGAGACGGGGGCTACACCTTC
clone_size: many
v_call: TRBV28
d_call: .
j_call: TRBJ1-2

cdr3_aa: CASSFGGRVGQPQHF
cdr3_nt: TGTGCCAGCAGTTTCGGAGGTAGGGTGGGTCAGCCCCAGCATTTT
clone_size: many
v_call: TRBV28
d_call: .
j_call: TRBJ1-5

cdr3_aa: CASRHSGETYEQYF
cdr3_nt: TGTGCCAGCAGACATAGCGGGGAGACCTACGAGCAGTACTTC
clone_size: many
v_call: TRBV12-3/TRBV12-4
d_call: TRBD2
j_call: TRBJ2-7

cdr3_aa: CSARERRERLLGEQYF
cdr3_nt: TGCAGTGCTAGAGAAAGGCGGGAAAGACTTCTGGGCGAGCAGTACTTC
clone_size: .
v_call: TRBV20-1
d_call: .
j_call: TRBJ2-7

cdr3_aa: CASSLVASGVYNEQFF
cdr3_nt: TGTGCCAGCAGCCTAGTGGCTAGCGGGGTCTACAATGAGCAGTTCTTC
clone_size: few
v_call: TRBV7-2
d_call: TRBD2
j_call: TRBJ2-1

cdr3_aa: CASSRGSSSTGELFF
cdr3_nt: TGTGCCAGCAGCCGAGGTTCCTCGAGCACCGGGGAGCTGTTTTTT
clone_size: many
v_call: TRBV3-1
d_call: .
j_call: TRBJ2-2

cdr3_aa: CSVREYTEAFF
cdr3_nt: TGCAGCGTGAGGGAGTACACTGAAGCTTTCTTT
clone_size: .
v_call: TRBV29-1
d_call: .
j_call: TRBJ1-1

cdr3_aa: CSARDPGANNQPQHF
cdr3_nt: TGCAGTGCTAGAGACCCAGGGGCGAACAATCAGCCCCAGCATTTT
clone_size: few
v_call: TRBV20-1
d_call: .
j_call: TRBJ1-5

cdr3_aa: CASMAGAGTSTDTQYF
cdr3_nt: TGTGCCAGCATGGCAGGGGCGGGTACTAGCACAGATACGCAGTATTTT
clone_size: many
v_call: TRBV2
d_call: .
j_call: TRBJ2-3